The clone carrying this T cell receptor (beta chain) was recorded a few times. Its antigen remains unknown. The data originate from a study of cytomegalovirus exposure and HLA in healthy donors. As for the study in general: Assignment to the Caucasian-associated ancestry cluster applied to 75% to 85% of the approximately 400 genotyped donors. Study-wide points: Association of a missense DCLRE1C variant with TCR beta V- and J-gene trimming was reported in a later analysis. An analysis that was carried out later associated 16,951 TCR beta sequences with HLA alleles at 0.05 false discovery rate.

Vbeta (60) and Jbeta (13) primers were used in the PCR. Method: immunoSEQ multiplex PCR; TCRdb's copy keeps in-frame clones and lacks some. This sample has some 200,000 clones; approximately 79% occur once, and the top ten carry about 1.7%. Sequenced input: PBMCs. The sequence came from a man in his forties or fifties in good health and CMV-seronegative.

CDR3 in amino acids: CASKPGNGLGTEAFF. The CDR3 nucleotides are TGCGCCAGCAAGCCGGGGAATGGGCTGGGGACTGAAGCTTTCTTT. The chain has TRBV4-1 and TRBJ1-1; D is unclear. The CDR3 is made up of 15 amino acids. V gave up 7 bases and J gave up 5 bases, with 20 bases separating them. Per germline, CDR1 MGHRA and CDR2 YSYEKL.